This TCR beta chain is from a study of cytomegalovirus exposure and HLA in healthy donors. Trimming removed 5 bases from V and 6 bases from J, with 10 bases in between. CDR3 length: 13 amino acids. CDR1 is MDHEN and CDR2 is SYDVKM in the germline V gene. Study outcomes and limitations: Cytomegalovirus-associated status was assigned to 150 to 200 TCR beta chains. Reports showed the classifier diagnosing cytomegalovirus status with high specificity and sensitivity.

Vbeta (60) and Jbeta (13) primers were used in the PCR. Study processing details: Approximately 11 million shared chains were among approximately 80 million unique TCR beta chains counted in a later analysis. This table comes from immunoSEQ multiplex PCR, and its TCRdb copy is limited to in-frame clones, with some not included. V and J calls and clone size are copied from that table; D and trimming were computed from the DNA. This sample has approximately 170,000 clones; around 72% occur once, and the top ten carry 6.5% to 9%. As regards this clone: Its target is not known.

Sequenced: PBMCs. This sequence originates from a woman aged 35 to 49 in good health and CMV-seropositive. The rearrangement links TRBV28 to TRBJ2-2; D remains ambiguous. The CDR3 bases are TGTGCCAGCAGTACCGTTTGGCCCGGGGAGCTGTTTTTT. It codes for CASSTVWPGELFF.